The clone carrying this TCR beta chain has a handful of counts. The antigen is unknown. Unique molecular identifiers were present on the cDNA, which also gained a universal primer site by template switching. MiXCR was run by TCRdb on the 5' RACE reads, yielding one entry per CDR3 protein. Of 400,000 to 500,000 distinct CDR3 sequences in the sample, roughly an eighth were seen once. This CDR3 contains 18 residues. Germline V gene lookup returns CDR1 SGHRS and CDR2 YFSETQ. V was pared by 3 bases and J by 1 base, with 13 bases of the junction left unmatched. The data belong to a study of identical twins. General study results and limits: The study based its conclusions on cross-sectional statistical analysis and did not follow the same donors. Out-of-frame alpha sequences common to twins exhibited an excess of low generation probability. Fewer insertions were carried by abundant cord blood beta clonotypes, but none was seen in memory repertoires.

These data were also filed under a second study, of yellow fever vaccine responses in identical twins.

The J gene is TRBJ2-7, the V gene TRBV5-1, with 10 bases that match TRBD1. The clonotype was recovered from a woman aged 18-29 years in good health. Sample: CD4+ T cells sorted from blood. CDR3 bases: TGCGCCAGCAGCTGGGACAGGGGCTTCTCTGATTCGTCCTACGAGCAGTACTTC. Translating it yields CASSWDRGFSDSSYEQYF.